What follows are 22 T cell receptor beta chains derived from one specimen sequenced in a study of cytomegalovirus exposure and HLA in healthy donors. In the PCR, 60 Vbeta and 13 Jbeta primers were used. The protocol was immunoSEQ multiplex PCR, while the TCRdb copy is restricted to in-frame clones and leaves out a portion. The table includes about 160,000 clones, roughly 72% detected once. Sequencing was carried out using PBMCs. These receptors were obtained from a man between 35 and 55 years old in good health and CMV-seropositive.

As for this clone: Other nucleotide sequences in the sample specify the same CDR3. The CDR3: CATSSDRGLGNTIYF. The CDR3 DNA reads TGTGCCACCAGCAGTGACAGGGGGTTAGGAAACACCATATATTTT. The genes are TRBV15 and TRBJ1-3; TRBD1 matches 9 bases. Unmatched junction bases numbered 4, after V lost 3 bases and J lost 4 bases. CDR1 and CDR2 from the germline V gene are LNHNV and YYDKDF (reference sequence). The CDR3 consists of 15 residues.

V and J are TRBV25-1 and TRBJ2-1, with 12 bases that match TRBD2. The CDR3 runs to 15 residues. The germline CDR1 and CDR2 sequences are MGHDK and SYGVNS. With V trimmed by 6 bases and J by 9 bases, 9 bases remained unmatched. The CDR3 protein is CASRASGGAFREQFF. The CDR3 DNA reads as TGTGCCAGCAGAGCTAGCGGGGGGGCGTTCCGTGAGCAGTTCTTC.

The DNA for the CDR3 is TGTGCCAGCAGCTTAGCGACAGGGAATGAAAAACTGTTTTTT. Its translation is CASSLATGNEKLFF. The J gene is TRBJ1-4, the V gene TRBV7-9; 7 nucleotides align to TRBD1. This CDR3 is 14 amino acids long. The V gene end was trimmed by 0 bases and the J gene end by 5 bases; junction bases not matched to a gene: 0. The germline gives CDR1 SEHNR, CDR2 FQNEAQ (reference sequence).

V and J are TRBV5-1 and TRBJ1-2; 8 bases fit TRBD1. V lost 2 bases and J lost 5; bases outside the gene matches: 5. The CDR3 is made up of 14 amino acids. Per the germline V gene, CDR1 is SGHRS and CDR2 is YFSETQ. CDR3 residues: CASSFGDRLYGYTF. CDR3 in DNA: TGCGCCAGCAGCTTTGGGGACAGGCTTTATGGCTACACCTTC.

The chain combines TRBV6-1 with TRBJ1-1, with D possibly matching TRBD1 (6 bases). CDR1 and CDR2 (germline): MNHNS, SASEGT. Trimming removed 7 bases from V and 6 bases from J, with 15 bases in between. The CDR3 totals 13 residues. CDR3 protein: CASIPGGQSEAFF. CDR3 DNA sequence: TGTGCCAGCATCCCGGGGGGGCAATCTGAAGCTTTCTTT.

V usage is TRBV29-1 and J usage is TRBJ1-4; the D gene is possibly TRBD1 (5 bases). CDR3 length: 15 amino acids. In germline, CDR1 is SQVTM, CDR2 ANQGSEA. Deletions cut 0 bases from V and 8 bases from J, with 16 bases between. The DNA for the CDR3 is TGCAGCGTTGAAGAAGGGTTAGGGGCGTTCGAAAAACTGTTTTTT. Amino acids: CSVEEGLGAFEKLFF.

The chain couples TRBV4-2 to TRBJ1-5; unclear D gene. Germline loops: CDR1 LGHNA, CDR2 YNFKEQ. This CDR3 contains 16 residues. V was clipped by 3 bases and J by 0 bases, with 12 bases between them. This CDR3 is CASSHVTGDSNQPQHF. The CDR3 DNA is TGTGCCAGCAGCCATGTCACCGGGGATAGCAATCAGCCCCAGCATTTT.

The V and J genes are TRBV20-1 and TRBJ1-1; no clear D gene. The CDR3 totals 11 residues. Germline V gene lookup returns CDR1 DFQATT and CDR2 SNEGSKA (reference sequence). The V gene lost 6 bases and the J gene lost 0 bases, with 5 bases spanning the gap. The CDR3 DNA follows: TGCAGTGCCCCTCTGAACACTGAAGCTTTCTTT. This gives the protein CSAPLNTEAFF.

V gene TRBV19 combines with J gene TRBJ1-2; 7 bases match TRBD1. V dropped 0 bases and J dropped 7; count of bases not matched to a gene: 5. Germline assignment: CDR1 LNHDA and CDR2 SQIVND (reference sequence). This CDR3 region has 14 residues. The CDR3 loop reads CASSIDHRGFGYTF. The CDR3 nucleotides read TGTGCCAGTAGTATAGATCACAGGGGCTTTGGCTACACCTTC. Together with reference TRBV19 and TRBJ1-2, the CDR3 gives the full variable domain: DGGITQSPKYLFRKEGQNVTLSCEQNLNHDAMYWYRQDPGQGLRLIYYSQIVNDFQKGDIAEGYSVSREKKESFPLTVTSAQKNPTAFYLCASSIDHRGFGYTFGSGTRLTVV.

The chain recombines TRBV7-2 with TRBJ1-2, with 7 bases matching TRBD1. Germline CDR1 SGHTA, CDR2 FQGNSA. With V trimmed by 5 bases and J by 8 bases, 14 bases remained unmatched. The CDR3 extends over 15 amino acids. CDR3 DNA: TGTGCCAGCAGCCCCAGCCCCGGGACAGAGGGGGGCTACACCTTC. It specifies CASSPSPGTEGGYTF.

The chain's CDR3 is CASSSPALETQYF. The CDR3 nucleotides are TGTGCCAGCAGCTCCCCTGCGCTGGAGACCCAGTACTTC. This chain links TRBV7-9 with TRBJ2-5; the D is unclear. Per the germline V gene, CDR1 is SEHNR and CDR2 is FQNEAQ (reference sequence). V lost 4 bases to trimming and J lost 5 bases, with 11 bases between them. The CDR3 consists of 13 residues.

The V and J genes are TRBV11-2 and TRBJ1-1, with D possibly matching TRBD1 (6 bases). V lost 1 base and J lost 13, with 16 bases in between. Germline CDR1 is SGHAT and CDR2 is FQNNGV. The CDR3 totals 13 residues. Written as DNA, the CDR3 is TGTGCCAGCAGCTTAGGGGAACAGGGTATGGGTTTCTTT. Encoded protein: CASSLGEQGMGFF.

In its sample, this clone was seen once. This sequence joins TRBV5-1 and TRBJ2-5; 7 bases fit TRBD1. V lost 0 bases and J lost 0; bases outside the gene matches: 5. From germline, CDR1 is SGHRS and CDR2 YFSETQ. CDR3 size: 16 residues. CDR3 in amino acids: CASSLGDSLYQETQYF. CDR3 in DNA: TGCGCCAGCAGCTTGGGGGACAGCTTGTACCAAGAGACCCAGTACTTC. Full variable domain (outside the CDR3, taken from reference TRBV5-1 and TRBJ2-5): KAGVTQTPRYLIKTRGQQVTLSCSPISGHRSVSWYQQTPGQGLQFLFEYFSETQRNKGNFPGRFSGRQFSNSRSEMNVSTLELGDSALYLCASSLGDSLYQETQYFGPGTRLLVL.

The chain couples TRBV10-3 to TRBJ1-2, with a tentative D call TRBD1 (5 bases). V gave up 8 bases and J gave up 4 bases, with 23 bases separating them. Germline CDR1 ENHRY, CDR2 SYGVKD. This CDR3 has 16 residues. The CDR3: CAIGTDPPAGFYGYTF. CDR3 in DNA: TGTGCCATCGGGACCGACCCTCCGGCGGGGTTCTATGGCTACACCTTC.

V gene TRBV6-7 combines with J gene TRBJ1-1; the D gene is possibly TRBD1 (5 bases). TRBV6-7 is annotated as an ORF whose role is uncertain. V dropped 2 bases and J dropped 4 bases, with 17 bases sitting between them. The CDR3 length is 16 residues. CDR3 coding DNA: TGTGCCAGCAGTTACCCCTCCGTGGGGGGAGTCACTGAAGCTTTCTTT. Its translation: CASSYPSVGGVTEAFF.

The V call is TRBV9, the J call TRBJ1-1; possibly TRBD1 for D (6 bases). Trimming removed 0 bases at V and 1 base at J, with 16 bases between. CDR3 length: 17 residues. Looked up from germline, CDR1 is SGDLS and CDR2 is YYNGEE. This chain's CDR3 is CASSVVGWGRGNTEAFF. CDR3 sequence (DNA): TGTGCCAGCAGCGTAGTCGGTTGGGGCAGGGGGAACACTGAAGCTTTCTTT.

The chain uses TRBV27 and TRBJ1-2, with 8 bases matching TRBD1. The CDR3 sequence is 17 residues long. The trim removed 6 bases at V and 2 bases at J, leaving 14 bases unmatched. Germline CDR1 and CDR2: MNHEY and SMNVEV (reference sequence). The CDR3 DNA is TGTGCCAGCAGCTTTAGGGCGTCAGGGGGCTCCAACTATGGCTACACCTTC. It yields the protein CASSFRASGGSNYGYTF.

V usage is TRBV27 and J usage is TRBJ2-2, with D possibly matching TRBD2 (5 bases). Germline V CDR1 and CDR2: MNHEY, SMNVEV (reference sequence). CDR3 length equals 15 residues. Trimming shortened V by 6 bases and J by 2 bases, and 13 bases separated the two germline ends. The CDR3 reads CASRLGVLNTGELFF. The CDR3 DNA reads TGTGCCAGCAGACTAGGTGTCCTAAACACCGGGGAGCTGTTTTTT.

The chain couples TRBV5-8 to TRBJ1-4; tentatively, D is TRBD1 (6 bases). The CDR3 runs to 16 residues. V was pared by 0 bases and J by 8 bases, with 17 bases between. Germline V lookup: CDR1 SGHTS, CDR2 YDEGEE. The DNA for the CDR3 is TGTGCCAGCAGCTTGGGGACAGCGGGGGCAGGAGAAAAACTGTTTTTT. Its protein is CASSLGTAGAGEKLFF.

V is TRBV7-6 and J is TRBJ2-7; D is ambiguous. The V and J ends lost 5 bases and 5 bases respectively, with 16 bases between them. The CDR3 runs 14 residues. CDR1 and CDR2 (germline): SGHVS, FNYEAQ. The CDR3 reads CASSPSTFGHEQYF. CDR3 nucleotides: TGTGCCAGCAGCCCGTCCACGTTTGGGCACGAGCAGTACTTC.

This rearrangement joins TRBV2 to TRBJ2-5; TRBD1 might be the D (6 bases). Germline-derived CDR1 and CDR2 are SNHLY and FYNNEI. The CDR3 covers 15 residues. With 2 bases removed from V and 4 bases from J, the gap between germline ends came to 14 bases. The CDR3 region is CASSEFGQPGETQYF. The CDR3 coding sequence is TGTGCCAGCAGTGAATTTGGACAGCCCGGAGAGACCCAGTACTTC. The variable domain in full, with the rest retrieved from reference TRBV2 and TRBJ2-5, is EPEVTQTPSHQVTQMGQEVILRCVPISNHLYFYWYRQILGQKVEFLVSFYNNEISEKSEIFDDQFSVERPDGSNFTLKIRSTKLEDSAMYFCASSEFGQPGETQYFGPGTRLLVL.

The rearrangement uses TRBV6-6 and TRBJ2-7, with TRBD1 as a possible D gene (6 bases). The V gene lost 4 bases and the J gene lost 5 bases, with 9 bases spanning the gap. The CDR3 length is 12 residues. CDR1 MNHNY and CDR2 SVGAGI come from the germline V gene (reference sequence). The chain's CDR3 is CASSSQGNEQYF. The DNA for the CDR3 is TGTGCCAGCAGTTCACAGGGAAACGAGCAGTACTTC.